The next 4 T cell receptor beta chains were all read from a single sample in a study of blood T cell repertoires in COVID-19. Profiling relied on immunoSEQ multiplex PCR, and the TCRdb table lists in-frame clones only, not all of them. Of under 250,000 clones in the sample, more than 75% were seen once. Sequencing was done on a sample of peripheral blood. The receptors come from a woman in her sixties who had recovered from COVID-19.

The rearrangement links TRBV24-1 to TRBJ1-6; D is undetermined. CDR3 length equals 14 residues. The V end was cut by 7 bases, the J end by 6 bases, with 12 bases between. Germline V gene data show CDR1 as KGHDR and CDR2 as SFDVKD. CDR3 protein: CATSPGGFNSPLHF. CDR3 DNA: TGTGCCACCAGCCCGGGAGGGTTTAATTCACCCCTCCACTTT.

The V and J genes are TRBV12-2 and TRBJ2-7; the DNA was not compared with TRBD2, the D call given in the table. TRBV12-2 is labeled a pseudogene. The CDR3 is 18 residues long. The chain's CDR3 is CASRLEEREGRPNYEQYF. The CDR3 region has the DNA TGTGCAAGTCGCCTAGAGGAGCGGGAGGGCAGACCTAACTACGAGCAGTACTTC.

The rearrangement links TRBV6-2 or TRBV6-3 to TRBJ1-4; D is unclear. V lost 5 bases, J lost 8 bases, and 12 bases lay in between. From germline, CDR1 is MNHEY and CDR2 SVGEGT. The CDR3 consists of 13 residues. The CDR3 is CASSVVVAEKLFF. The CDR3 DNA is TGTGCCAGCAGTGTGGTAGTAGCGGAAAAACTGTTTTTT.

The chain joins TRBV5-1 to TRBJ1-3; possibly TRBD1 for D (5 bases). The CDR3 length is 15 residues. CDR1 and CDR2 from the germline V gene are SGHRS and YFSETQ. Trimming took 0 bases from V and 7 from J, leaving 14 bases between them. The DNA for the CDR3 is TGCGCCAGCAGCTTGGCTGGACAAGGGCGGAACACCATATATTTT. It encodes CASSLAGQGRNTIYF.